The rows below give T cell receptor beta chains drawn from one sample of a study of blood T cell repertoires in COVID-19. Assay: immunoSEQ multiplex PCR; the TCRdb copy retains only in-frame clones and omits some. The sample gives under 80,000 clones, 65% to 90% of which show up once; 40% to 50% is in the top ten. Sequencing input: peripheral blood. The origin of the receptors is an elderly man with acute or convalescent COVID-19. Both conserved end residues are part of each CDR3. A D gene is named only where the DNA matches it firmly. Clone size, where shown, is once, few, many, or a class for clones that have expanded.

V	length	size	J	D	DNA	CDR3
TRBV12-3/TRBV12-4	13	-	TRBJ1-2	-	TGTGCCAGCAGTTTAAGGCAGGGGTATGGCTACACCTTC	CASSLRQGYGYTF
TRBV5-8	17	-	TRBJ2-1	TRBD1	TGTGCCAGCAGCCAAATGAGACAGGGTCCTTCCTACAATGAGCAGTTCTTC	CASSQMRQGPSYNEQFF
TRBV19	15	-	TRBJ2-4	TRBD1	TGTGCCACCCCGGACAGGGGCCCAGCCAAAAACATTCAGTACTTC	CATPDRGPAKNIQYF
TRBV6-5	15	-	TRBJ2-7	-	TGTGCCAGCAGTTACTCGTTCAGGGGAGTAGGCGAGCAGTACTTC	CASSYSFRGVGEQYF
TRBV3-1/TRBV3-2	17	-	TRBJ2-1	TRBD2	TGTGCCAGCAGCCAAGATCAGCCAGCGGGGCCCTACAATGAGCAGTTCTTC	CASSQDQPAGPYNEQFF
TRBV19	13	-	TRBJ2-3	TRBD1	TGTGCCACAGGGACAGGGGGTGCGGATACGCAGTATTTT	CATGTGGADTQYF
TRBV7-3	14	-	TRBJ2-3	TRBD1	TGTGCCAGCAGCCGGACAGGGCCCACAGATACGCAGTATTTT	CASSRTGPTDTQYF
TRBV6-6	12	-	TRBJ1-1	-	TGTGCCAGCAGTCCGACGGGCACTGAAGCTTTCTTT	CASSPTGTEAFF
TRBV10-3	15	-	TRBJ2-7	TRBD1	TGTGCCATCAGTGAGTCCGGGACAGGGACCTACGAGCAGTACTTC	CAISESGTGTYEQYF
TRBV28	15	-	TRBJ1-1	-	TGTGCCAGCAGTTTCGGCGGATCTATGAACACTGAAGCTTTCTTT	CASSFGGSMNTEAFF
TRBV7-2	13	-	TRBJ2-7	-	TGTGCCAGCAGCTTAGGCCCAGACTACGAGCAGTACTTC	CASSLGPDYEQYF
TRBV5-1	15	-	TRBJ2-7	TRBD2	TGCGCCAGCAGCACGCTCGGGGGGGAAGCCTACGAGCAGTACTTC	CASSTLGGEAYEQYF
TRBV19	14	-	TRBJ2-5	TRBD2	TGTGCCAGTGGTAGCGGGCGAATTCAAGAGACCCAGTACTTC	CASGSGRIQETQYF
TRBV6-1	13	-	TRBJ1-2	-	TGTGCCAGCAGTGAAATATTGAGGGAGGGCTACACCTTC	CASSEILREGYTF
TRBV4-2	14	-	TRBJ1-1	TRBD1	TGTGCCAGCAGCCAGGGACAGGGATCGTTTGAAGCTTTCTTT	CASSQGQGSFEAFF
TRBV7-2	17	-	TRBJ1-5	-	TGTGCCAGCAGCTTTTTTTCGGGGGGCTTTAGCAATCAGCCCCAGCATTTT	CASSFFSGGFSNQPQHF
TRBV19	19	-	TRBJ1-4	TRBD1	TGTGCCAGTAGTAAGAAAGGGACAGGGGGCCGGATCGTTTCTGAAAAACTGTTTTTT	CASSKKGTGGRIVSEKLFF
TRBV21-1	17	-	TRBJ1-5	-	TGTGCCAGCAGCAAGTTACCCAGGTACCCTAGCCATCAGCCCCAGCATTTT	CASSKLPRYPSHQPQHF
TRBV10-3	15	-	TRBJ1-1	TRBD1	TGTGCCATCAATGGGGCAGGGGGCTTAGGCACTGAAGCTTTCTTT	CAINGAGGLGTEAFF
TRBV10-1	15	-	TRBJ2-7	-	TGCGCCAGCAGTGATTCTCCAGGAAACTCCTACGAGCAGTACTTC	CASSDSPGNSYEQYF
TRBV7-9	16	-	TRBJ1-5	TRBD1	TGTGCCAGCAGCTCCGGGACAGCTTATAGCAATCAGCCCCAGCATTTT	CASSSGTAYSNQPQHF
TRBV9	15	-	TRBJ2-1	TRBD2	TGTGCCAGCAGCGTAACTAGCGGGAGTGCGAATGAGCAGTTCTTC	CASSVTSGSANEQFF
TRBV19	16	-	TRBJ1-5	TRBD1	TGTGCCAGTAGTATTAACCCGACAGGGGGTACCCAGCCCCAGCATTTT	CASSINPTGGTQPQHF
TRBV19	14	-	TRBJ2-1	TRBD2	TGTGCCAGTAGTATGGGCGCTAGCGGGGGTGAGCAGTTCTTC	CASSMGASGGEQFF
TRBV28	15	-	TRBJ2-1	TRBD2	TGTGCCAGCAGCAGGACTAGCGGGGTGTACAATGAGCAGTTCTTC	CASSRTSGVYNEQFF
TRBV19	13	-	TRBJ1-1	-	TGTGCCAGTAGCCGAGAGACAGGTCTTACGGTTTTCTTT	CASSRETGLTVFF
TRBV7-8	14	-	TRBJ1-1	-	TGTGCCAGCAGCCGAGATCTCGGGGGTGGTGAAGCTTTCTTT	CASSRDLGGGEAFF
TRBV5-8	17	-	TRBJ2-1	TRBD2	TGTGCCAGCAGCTCCGGACTAGCGGGGACCTCCTACAATGAGCAGTTCTTC	CASSSGLAGTSYNEQFF
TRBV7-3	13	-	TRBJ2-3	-	TGTGCCAGCAGCTTTTCTTCGTCAGATACGCAGTATTTT	CASSFSSSDTQYF
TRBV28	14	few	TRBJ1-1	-	TGTGCCAGCAGTCCTCCGGCAGGGGACACTGAAGCTTTCTTT	CASSPPAGDTEAFF
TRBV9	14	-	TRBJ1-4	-	TGTGCCAGCAGCTCCAGTCAGGGCTTTGAAAAACTGTTTTTT	CASSSSQGFEKLFF